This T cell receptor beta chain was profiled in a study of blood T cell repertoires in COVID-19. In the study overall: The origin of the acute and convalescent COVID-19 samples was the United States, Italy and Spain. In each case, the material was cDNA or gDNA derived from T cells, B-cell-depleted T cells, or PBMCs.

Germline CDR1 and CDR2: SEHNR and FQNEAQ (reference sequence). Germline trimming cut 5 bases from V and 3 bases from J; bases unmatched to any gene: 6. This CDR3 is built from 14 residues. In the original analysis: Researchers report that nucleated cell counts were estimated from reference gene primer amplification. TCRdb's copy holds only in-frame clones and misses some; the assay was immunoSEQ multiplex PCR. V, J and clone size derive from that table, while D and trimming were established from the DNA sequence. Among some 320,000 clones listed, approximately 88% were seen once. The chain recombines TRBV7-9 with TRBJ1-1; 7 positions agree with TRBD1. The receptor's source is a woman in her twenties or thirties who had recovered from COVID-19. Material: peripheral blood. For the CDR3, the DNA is TGTGCCAGCAGCCCAATACAGGGGTACACTGAAGCTTTCTTT. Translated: CASSPIQGYTEAFF.